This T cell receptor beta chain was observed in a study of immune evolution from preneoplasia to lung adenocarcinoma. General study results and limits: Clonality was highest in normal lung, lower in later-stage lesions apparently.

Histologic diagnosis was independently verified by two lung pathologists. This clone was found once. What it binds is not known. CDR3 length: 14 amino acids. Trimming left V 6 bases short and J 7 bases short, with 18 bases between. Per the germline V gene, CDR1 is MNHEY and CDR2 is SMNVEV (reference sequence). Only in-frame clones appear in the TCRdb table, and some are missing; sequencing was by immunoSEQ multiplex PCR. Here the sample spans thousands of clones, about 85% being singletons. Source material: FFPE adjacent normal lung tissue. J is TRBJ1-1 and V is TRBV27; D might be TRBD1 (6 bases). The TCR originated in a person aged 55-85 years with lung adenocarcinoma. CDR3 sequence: CASSHNGGAGEAFF. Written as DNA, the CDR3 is TGTGCCAGCAGCCATAACGGGGGGGCGGGTGAAGCTTTCTTT.